These 12 T cell receptor beta chains share one sample of origin, sequenced in a study of T cells in Graves' hyperthyroidism and ophthalmopathy. The CDR3 regions of TCR beta were amplified from RNA transcripts. HTBI primers were the set used in a first-round RT-PCR of the TCR CDR3. One entry per CDR3 protein, called by TCRdb with MiXCR from the multiplex PCR reads. The repertoire holds 210,000 or so distinct CDR3 sequences, with more than 15% as singletons. The sequencing sample was made of blood. Receptors originate from a man in his forties or fifties with Graves' hyperthyroidism.

This clonotype was found once. This chain connects TRBV9 to TRBJ1-3; the D is unclear. Trimming removed 4 bases from V and 1 base from J, with 12 bases in between. This CDR3 has 15 amino acids. Germline values: CDR1 SGDLS, CDR2 YYNGEE. The CDR3 DNA sequence: TGTGCCAGCAGCCTAGACCTTAATTCTGGAAACACCATATATTTT. This gives the protein CASSLDLNSGNTIYF.

This clonotype has ten or more counts. The chain recombines TRBV11-2 with TRBJ2-1, with 8 bases that match TRBD2. The CDR3 contains 15 residues. Germline V CDR1 and CDR2: SGHAT, FQNNGV. V dropped 8 bases and J dropped 4; count of bases not matched to a gene: 10. CDR3: CASALGGGNYNEQFF. The CDR3, as DNA: TGTGCCAGCGCATTGGGCGGGGGGAATTACAATGAGCAGTTCTTC.

This clonotype was picked up many times. The V and J genes are TRBV2 and TRBJ1-5; no firm D call. V gave up 5 bases and J gave up 5 bases, with 4 bases separating them. Looked up from germline, CDR1 is SNHLY and CDR2 is FYNNEI. The CDR3 has 11 residues. The CDR3 region is CASSFDQPQHF. The CDR3 coding sequence is TGTGCCAGCAGTTTTGATCAGCCCCAGCATTTT. The full variable domain, with the rest looked up from reference TRBV2 and TRBJ1-5, is EPEVTQTPSHQVTQMGQEVILRCVPISNHLYFYWYRQILGQKVEFLVSFYNNEISEKSEIFDDQFSVERPDGSNFTLKIRSTKLEDSAMYFCASSFDQPQHFGDGTRLSIL.

Comments on this clonotype: Since a much larger clone is just one base distant, this may be a read error. The chain couples TRBV7-2 to TRBJ2-7; 8 positions agree with TRBD1. The CDR3 runs 15 residues. Germline CDR1 and CDR2: SGHTA and FQGNSA. This CDR3 reads CASSKDRVSGYGQYF. CDR3 nucleotides: TGTGCCAGCAGCAAGGACAGGGTTTCGGGCTACGGGCAGTACTTC.

About this clonotype itself: It may be a read error: a sequence one base away is much more abundant. Likely a read error: the CDR3 ends without its conserved phenylalanine or tryptophan. The chain is built from TRBV6-1 and TRBJ1-4, with 7 bases matching TRBD1. Germline CDR1 and CDR2: MNHNS and SASEGT. The CDR3 is made up of 14 amino acids. V lost 5 bases, J lost 5 bases, and 5 bases stayed unmatched. The CDR3 DNA follows: TGTGCCAGCAGTACAGGGGATTCGAATGAAAAACTGTTTCTT. Encoded protein: CASSTGDSNEKLFL.

The V gene is TRBV2, the J gene TRBJ1-5; D call uncertain. This CDR3 region has 12 residues. The germline V gene has CDR1 SNHLY and CDR2 FYNNEI. The V end lost 4 bases, the J end lost 7 bases, and 8 bases lay between the germline ends. The CDR3 sequence is CASSVDLQPQHF. The CDR3 DNA reads as TGTGCCAGCAGTGTAGACCTCCAGCCCCAGCATTTT.

This clonotype was seen a few times. The chain carries TRBV9 and TRBJ2-7; D unclear. Germline values: CDR1 SGDLS, CDR2 YYNGEE. Trimming stripped 0 bases from V and 6 bases from J, with 7 bases between. The CDR3 spans 12 residues. The CDR3 spells CASSVEESEQYF. For the CDR3, the DNA is TGTGCCAGCAGCGTAGAGGAATCCGAGCAGTACTTC.

A few counts support this clonotype. The chain's CDR3 is CASSQGLAQSREQYF. The CDR3 nucleotides are TGCGCCAGCAGCCAAGGACTAGCGCAAAGCCGGGAGCAGTACTTC. The rearrangement joins TRBV4-1 to TRBJ2-7; 8 bases fit TRBD2. Germline CDR1 reads MGHRA; CDR2 reads YSYEKL. CDR3 length: 15 residues. Trimming took 1 base from V and 7 from J; bases not matched to a gene: 9.

This chain connects TRBV7-3 to TRBJ2-1, with TRBD1 identical over 9 bases. There are 15 residues in the CDR3. CDR1 and CDR2 from the germline V gene are SGHTA and FQGTGA. The ends lost 3 bases at V and 2 bases at J; junction bases unmatched: 2. CDR3: CASSFTGGPYNEQFF. CDR3 coding DNA: TGTGCCAGCAGCTTCACAGGGGGCCCCTACAATGAGCAGTTCTTC.

This clonotype was counted many times. The rearrangement links TRBV3-1 to TRBJ2-3; TRBD2 agrees at 7 bases. Germline-derived CDR1 and CDR2 are LGHDT and YNNKEL (reference sequence). V trimming: 1 base; J trimming: 3 bases; junction bases outside the gene matches: 10. CDR3 length equals 17 residues. Here the CDR3 DNA reads TGTGCCAGCAGCCAAGTTGGACTAGGGGCAGAAACAGATACGCAGTATTTT. It specifies CASSQVGLGAETDTQYF.

This clonotype was seen only a few times. The chain joins TRBV2 to TRBJ1-6; tentative D call: TRBD1 (5 bases). V dropped 11 bases and J dropped 10 bases, with 12 bases sitting between them. The CDR3 contains 11 residues. Germline assignment: CDR1 SNHLY and CDR2 FYNNEI. CDR3 bases: TGTGCCGGGGGAAGGGGATCACCCCTCCACTTT. Its translation is CAGGRGSPLHF. Filled out from reference TRBV2 and TRBJ1-6, the complete variable domain reads EPEVTQTPSHQVTQMGQEVILRCVPISNHLYFYWYRQILGQKVEFLVSFYNNEISEKSEIFDDQFSVERPDGSNFTLKIRSTKLEDSAMYFCAGGRGSPLHFGNGTRLTVT.

This clonotype has ten or more counts. The chain has TRBV18 and TRBJ2-3, with 13 bases aligning to TRBD2. This CDR3 contains 17 residues. CDR1 KGHSH and CDR2 LQKENI come from the germline V gene. J lost 2 bases, V lost 4 bases, and 6 bases had no gene match. The CDR3 region has the DNA TGTGCCAGCTCACAAACTAGCGGGAGGGCATCCACAGATACGCAGTATTTT. This encodes CASSQTSGRASTDTQYF.